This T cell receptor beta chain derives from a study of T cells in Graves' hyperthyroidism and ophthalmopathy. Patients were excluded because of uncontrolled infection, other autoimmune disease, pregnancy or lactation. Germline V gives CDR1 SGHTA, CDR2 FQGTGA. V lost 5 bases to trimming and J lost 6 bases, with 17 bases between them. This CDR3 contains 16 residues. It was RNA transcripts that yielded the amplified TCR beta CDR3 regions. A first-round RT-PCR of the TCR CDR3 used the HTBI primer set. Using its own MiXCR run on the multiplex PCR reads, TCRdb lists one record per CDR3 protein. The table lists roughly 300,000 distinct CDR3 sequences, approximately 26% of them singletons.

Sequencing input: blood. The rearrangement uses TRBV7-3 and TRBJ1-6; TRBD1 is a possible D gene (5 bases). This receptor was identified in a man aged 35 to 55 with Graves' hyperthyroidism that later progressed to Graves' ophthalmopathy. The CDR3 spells CASSLGARQSNSPLHF. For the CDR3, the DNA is TGTGCCAGCAGCCTAGGGGCCAGGCAGTCTAATTCACCCCTCCACTTT.